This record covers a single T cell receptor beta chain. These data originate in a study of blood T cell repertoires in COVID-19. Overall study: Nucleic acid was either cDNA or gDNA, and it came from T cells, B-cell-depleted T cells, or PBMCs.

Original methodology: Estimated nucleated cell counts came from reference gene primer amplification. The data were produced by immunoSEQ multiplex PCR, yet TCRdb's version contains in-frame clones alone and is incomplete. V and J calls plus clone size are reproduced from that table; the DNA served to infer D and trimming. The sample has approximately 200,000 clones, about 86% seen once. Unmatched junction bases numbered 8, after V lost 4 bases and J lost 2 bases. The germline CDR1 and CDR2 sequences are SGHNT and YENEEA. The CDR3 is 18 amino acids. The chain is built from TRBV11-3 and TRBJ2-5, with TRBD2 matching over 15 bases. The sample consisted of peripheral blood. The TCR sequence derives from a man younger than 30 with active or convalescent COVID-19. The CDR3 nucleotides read TGTGCCAGCAGCTCGGGACTAGCGGGAGGTCGGGGGCAAGAGACCCAGTACTTC. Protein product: CASSSGLAGGRGQETQYF. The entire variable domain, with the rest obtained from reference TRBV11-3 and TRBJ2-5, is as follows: EAGVVQSPRYKIIEKKQPVAFWCNPISGHNTLYWYLQNLGQGPELLIRYENEEAVDDSQLPKDRFSAERLKGVDSTLKIQPAELGDSAVYLCASSSGLAGGRGQETQYFGPGTRLLVL.